One and the same sample provided the 32 T cell receptor beta chains below, sequenced in a study of PD-1 and CTLA-4 blockade in melanoma (dated by TCRdb to the early 2020s). Preparation of the library involved the immunoSEQ multiplex PCR assay. The immuneACCESS repertoire file appears here via TCRdb, limited to in-frame rearrangements. These files lack a portion of the clones; in checked studies, under half of the deficit traces to unresolved V genes, and the cause of the others is not known. This sample comprises around 11,000 clones, 75% to 85% of them detected only once. The ten top clones hold about a third of the sample. The specimen was CD8+ T cells from peripheral blood, collected from a patient given anti-PD-1 treatment. The receptors were gathered from a human donor with melanoma.

The rearrangement links TRBV5-6 to TRBJ1-1, with D hard to call. The CDR3 contains 12 residues. The V end was cut by 0 bases, the J end by 4 bases, with 4 bases between. The V gene's germline CDR1 is SGHDT and CDR2 YYEEEE. CDR3 loop: CASSLVGTEAFF. The DNA for the CDR3 is TGTGCCAGCAGCTTGGTAGGCACTGAAGCTTTCTTT.

The rearrangement links TRBV9 to TRBJ1-1, with D maybe TRBD1 (6 bases). This CDR3 region has 13 residues. Germline CDR1 is SGDLS and CDR2 is YYNGEE. V was cut by 3 bases and J by 2 bases, with 8 bases left in between. DNA for the CDR3: TGTGCCAGCAGCGCACAGGGAAACACTGAAGCTTTCTTT. This sequence encodes CASSAQGNTEAFF.

V and J are TRBV27 and TRBJ2-1; the D gene could be TRBD1 or TRBD2 (5 bases each). The CDR3 is 14 residues long. Germline loops: CDR1 MNHEY, CDR2 SMNVEV (reference sequence). With 2 bases removed from V and 4 bases from J, the gap between germline ends came to 9 bases. The CDR3 region is CASSLRGAYNEQFF. CDR3 sequence (DNA): TGTGCCAGCAGTTTAAGGGGAGCTTACAATGAGCAGTTCTTC.

The chain is built from TRBV11-2 and TRBJ1-4; a weak D match, TRBD1 (6 bases). V lost 4 bases and J lost 1, with 10 bases in between. The CDR3 covers 15 residues. CDR1 is SGHAT, CDR2 FQNNGV, per germline. CDR3 in amino acids: CASSSEGGTNEKLFF. The CDR3 DNA reads as TGTGCCAGCAGCTCCGAAGGGGGAACTAATGAAAAACTGTTTTTT.

V usage is TRBV24-1 and J usage is TRBJ1-1; D gene uncertain. CDR1 is KGHDR and CDR2 is SFDVKD in the germline V gene. Deletions cut 6 bases from V and 7 bases from J, with 14 bases between. The length of the CDR3 is 13 residues. Here the CDR3 reads CATSSGQSLEAFF. DNA of the CDR3: TGTGCCACCAGTTCTGGGCAGAGCCTTGAAGCTTTCTTT.

The CDR3 DNA reads TGTGCCAGCAGCTTGGTGGCCAGCTCCTACGAGCAGTACTTC. It specifies CASSLVASSYEQYF. V and J are TRBV5-6 and TRBJ2-7; no clear D. Between the trimmed V and J ends, which lost 0 bases and 0 bases, there was a span of 7 bases. CDR3 size: 14 residues. The germline CDR1 and CDR2 sequences are SGHDT and YYEEEE.

V and J are TRBV2 and TRBJ1-4, with 7 bases identical to TRBD1. After removal of 3 bases from V and 8 bases from J, the junction contained 12 bases not matched to a gene. Germline-derived CDR1 and CDR2 are SNHLY and FYNNEI. The CDR3 runs to 16 residues. The CDR3 loop is CASSDGWKGANEKLFF. CDR3 sequence (DNA): TGTGCCAGCAGTGATGGCTGGAAGGGGGCCAACGAAAAACTGTTTTTT.

This rearrangement joins TRBV28 to TRBJ1-5; unclear D gene. The V end lost 1 base, the J end lost 0 bases, and 4 bases lay between the germline ends. The CDR3 loop spans 14 amino acids. Per the germline V gene, CDR1 is MDHEN and CDR2 is SYDVKM. The CDR3 sequence is CASSLYASNQPQHF. Written as DNA, the CDR3 is TGTGCCAGCAGTTTATATGCTAGCAATCAGCCCCAGCATTTT.

The chain couples TRBV30 to TRBJ1-2, with D unresolved. The V end lost 4 bases, the J end lost 4 bases, and 7 bases lay between the germline ends. CDR3 length: 11 residues. Germline-derived CDR1 and CDR2 are GTSNPN and SVGIG (reference sequence). The CDR3 here is CAWKAPYGYTF. The DNA of the CDR3 is TGTGCCTGGAAAGCCCCCTATGGCTACACCTTC.

The V gene is TRBV27, the J gene TRBJ2-1; D perhaps matches TRBD1 (5 bases). The CDR3 contains 13 residues. V was trimmed by 1 base and J by 12 bases, leaving 13 bases between them. Germline values: CDR1 MNHEY, CDR2 SMNVEV (reference sequence). The CDR3: CASSLFQGEGQFF. CDR3 in DNA: TGTGCCAGCAGTTTATTCCAAGGGGAAGGGCAGTTCTTC.

The CDR3 DNA reads as TGTGCCAGCAGTTTAGGGGGGGAGGGCCCCCGGAACACCGGGGAGCTGTTTTTT. It is translated as CASSLGGEGPRNTGELFF. V gene TRBV27 combines with J gene TRBJ2-2, with TRBD2 matching 7 bases. Germline V CDR1 and CDR2: MNHEY, SMNVEV (reference sequence). The CDR3 sequence is 18 residues long. V lost 2 bases to trimming and J lost 1 base; unmatched junction nucleotides: 10.

V is TRBV30 and J is TRBJ2-7, with a tentative D call TRBD2 (6 bases). CDR1 and CDR2 from the germline V gene are GTSNPN and SVGIG (reference sequence). V lost 0 bases and J lost 5, with 14 bases in between. This CDR3 contains 14 residues. In DNA form, the CDR3 reads TGTGCCTGGAGTGTACCGGAGGGCCGCCACGAGCAGTACTTC. Amino acid sequence: CAWSVPEGRHEQYF.

The gene calls are TRBV6-5 and TRBJ2-1; tentative D call: TRBD2 (6 bases). CDR3 length: 14 amino acids. Germline V CDR1 and CDR2: MNHEY, SVGAGI. Trimming cost V 2 bases and J 4 bases, with 9 bases left between them. CDR3 amino acids: CASSYGGAYNEQFF. The CDR3 DNA reads as TGTGCCAGCAGTTACGGAGGGGCTTACAATGAGCAGTTCTTC.

The rearrangement uses TRBV10-3 and TRBJ2-7, with 7 bases identical to TRBD1. Looked up from germline, CDR1 is ENHRY and CDR2 is SYGVKD. There are 15 residues in the CDR3. The junction had 11 bases not matched to a gene; V was cut back by 6 bases and J by 3 bases. CDR3 in amino acids: CAISEIGQEDYEQYF. The CDR3, as DNA: TGTGCCATCAGCGAAATCGGACAGGAGGACTACGAGCAGTACTTC.

This clone is medium-sized (0.01 to 0.1%). The genes are TRBV27 and TRBJ1-2, with TRBD1 matching over 7 bases. The CDR3 runs to 13 residues. Per germline, CDR1 MNHEY and CDR2 SMNVEV (reference sequence). V dropped 8 bases and J dropped 8; count of bases not matched to a gene: 11. Here the CDR3 DNA reads TGTGCCAGCCTTGACAGGGAGAGGGGAGGCTACACCTTC. It translates to CASLDRERGGYTF.

This clone was recorded a few times. The rearrangement links TRBV12-3 or TRBV12-4 to TRBJ2-3; D is ambiguous. This CDR3 is built from 13 residues. Trimming shortened V by 6 bases and J by 6 bases, and 13 bases separated the two germline ends. The CDR3 DNA reads as TGTGCCAGCAGCCCTCATCGGGCCGATACGCAGTATTTT. It is translated as CASSPHRADTQYF.

The chain is built from TRBV4-3 and TRBJ1-2; no firm D call. This CDR3 is 13 amino acids long. V dropped 4 bases and J dropped 6 bases, with 12 bases sitting between them. CDR1 and CDR2 (germline): LGHNA, YSLEER. CDR3 DNA sequence: TGCGCCAGCAGCCTCGACGGGAGCCATGGCTACACCTTC. Its translation is CASSLDGSHGYTF.

In its sample, this clone was seen once. The DNA of the CDR3 is TGTGCCAGCAACCTTGGGCAGGTGATTCCCTACGAGCAGTACTTC. Translating gives CASNLGQVIPYEQYF. The genes are TRBV28 and TRBJ2-7; D remains ambiguous. The germline V gene has CDR1 MDHEN and CDR2 SYDVKM. The CDR3 has 15 residues. Trimming stripped 7 bases from V and 2 bases from J, with 18 bases between.

This clone was found once. The genes are TRBV19 and TRBJ1-1, with 9 bases that match TRBD1. Losses at the gene ends were 4 bases for V and 4 bases for J; bases not matched to a gene: 4. Germline CDR1 reads LNHDA; CDR2 reads SQIVND (reference sequence). The CDR3 length is 14 residues. The CDR3 bases are TGTGCCAGTAGTACTACAGGGGGCTTCACTGAAGCTTTCTTT. Residues: CASSTTGGFTEAFF. The full variable domain, completed using reference TRBV19 and TRBJ1-1, is DGGITQSPKYLFRKEGQNVTLSCEQNLNHDAMYWYRQDPGQGLRLIYYSQIVNDFQKGDIAEGYSVSREKKESFPLTVTSAQKNPTAFYLCASSTTGGFTEAFFGQGTRLTVV.

V and J are TRBV7-9 and TRBJ2-7, with TRBD1 matching 7 bases. Germline CDR1 reads SEHNR; CDR2 reads FQNEAQ (reference sequence). V trimming: 2 bases; J trimming: 3 bases; junction bases outside the gene matches: 10. The CDR3 length is 16 residues. The CDR3 reads CASSLSPGQVNYEQYF. The CDR3 bases are TGTGCCAGCAGCTTATCACCCGGACAGGTAAACTACGAGCAGTACTTC.

The chain combines TRBV27 with TRBJ1-1, with D possibly TRBD1 on 6 matching bases. The germline V gene has CDR1 MNHEY and CDR2 SMNVEV (reference sequence). V dropped 5 bases and J dropped 1 base, with 11 bases sitting between them. The CDR3 sequence is 14 residues long. The CDR3 DNA reads TGTGCCAGCAGTAAAGGGGGGGGGAACACTGAAGCTTTCTTT. It specifies CASSKGGGNTEAFF.

The chain carries TRBV6-5 and TRBJ2-1, with TRBD1 as a possible D gene (6 bases). The CDR3 loop spans 15 amino acids. Trimming stripped 6 bases from V and 3 bases from J, with 15 bases between. Germline V CDR1 and CDR2: MNHEY, SVGAGI. As DNA, the CDR3 is TGTGCCAGCAGGAGGGGGACCGAAATCTACAATGAGCAGTTCTTC. Its protein product is CASRRGTEIYNEQFF.

This clone is termed medium-sized. The chain combines TRBV4-2 with TRBJ2-7, with a weak D call TRBD2 (6 bases). Between the trimmed V and J ends, which lost 2 bases and 2 bases, there was a span of 13 bases. The CDR3 is 15 residues long. The germline gives CDR1 LGHNA, CDR2 YNFKEQ. CDR3 bases: TGTGCCAGCAGCCAATCGCCCCCGGGGGCCTACGAGCAGTACTTC. Residues: CASSQSPPGAYEQYF.

The chain joins TRBV19 to TRBJ2-7; 16 nucleotides agree with TRBD2. CDR3 length equals 18 residues. J was trimmed by 0 bases and V by 1 base; bases with no gene match: 3. CDR1 and CDR2 (germline): LNHDA, SQIVND (reference sequence). CDR3 nucleotide sequence: TGTGCCAGTAGTATAGTGGGACTAGCGGGGGGGAGCTCCTACGAGCAGTACTTC. Translated, it gives CASSIVGLAGGSSYEQYF.

The V and J genes are TRBV6-2 or TRBV6-3 and TRBJ2-7; the D gene is possibly TRBD1 (6 bases). Per the germline V gene, CDR1 is MNHEY and CDR2 is SVGEGT. The length of the CDR3 is 14 residues. V was cut by 6 bases and J by 1 base, with 13 bases left in between. The DNA for the CDR3 is TGTGCCAGCAGCCTCATGCAGGGGTCCTACGAGCAGTACTTC. Its protein product is CASSLMQGSYEQYF.

Here the CDR3 reads CASSLRIDRLASYEQYF. The CDR3 bases are TGCGCCAGCAGCTTGAGGATTGACAGGCTAGCATCCTACGAGCAGTACTTC. The chain employs TRBV5-1 and TRBJ2-7, with D possibly matching TRBD1 (6 bases). CDR3 length: 17 amino acids. Germline V gene lookup returns CDR1 SGHRS and CDR2 YFSETQ. Deletions cut 1 base from V and 1 base from J, with 18 bases between.

The chain combines TRBV6-1 with TRBJ2-2; TRBD1 agrees at 10 bases. The CDR3 length is 16 residues. Germline loops: CDR1 MNHNS, CDR2 SASEGT. V shed 3 bases and J 5 bases; nucleotides not matched to a gene: 6. The chain's CDR3 is CASSDWDRGKTGELFF. The CDR3 bases are TGTGCCAGCAGTGACTGGGACAGGGGAAAAACCGGGGAGCTGTTTTTT.

The chain uses TRBV27 and TRBJ2-7; no firm D call. Germline assignment: CDR1 MNHEY and CDR2 SMNVEV (reference sequence). The CDR3 is made up of 14 amino acids. V was cut by 3 bases and J by 2 bases, with 11 bases left in between. For the CDR3, the DNA is TGTGCCAGCAGTTTGGGGTTAGGGACCTACGAGCAGTACTTC. Protein product: CASSLGLGTYEQYF.

The chain has TRBV4-3 and TRBJ2-7; no clear D gene. Trimming took 1 base from V and 2 from J, leaving 18 bases between them. The CDR3 has 17 amino acids. Per the germline V gene, CDR1 is LGHNA and CDR2 is YSLEER. The CDR3 reads CASSQGFQLGYPYEQYF. The CDR3 DNA reads TGCGCCAGCAGCCAAGGATTTCAGCTCGGGTATCCCTACGAGCAGTACTTC.

This clone was seen a handful of times. The chain links TRBV13 to TRBJ2-5; 9 bases line up with TRBD2. Per the germline V gene, CDR1 is PRHDT and CDR2 is FYEKMQ (reference sequence). CDR3 length equals 17 residues. Trimming cost V 5 bases and J 4 bases; bases outside gene matches: 14. The CDR3 DNA follows: TGTGCCAGCAGCCCCGGGATTAGCGGGAGTCTTGGAGAGACCCAGTACTTC. Amino acids: CASSPGISGSLGETQYF. Variable domain in full (rest from reference TRBV13 and TRBJ2-5): AAGVIQSPRHLIKEKRETATLKCYPIPRHDTVYWYQQGPGQDPQFLISFYEKMQSDKGSIPDRFSAQQFSDYHSELNMSSLELGDSALYFCASSPGISGSLGETQYFGPGTRLLVL.

V gene TRBV11-2 combines with J gene TRBJ1-1; D perhaps matches TRBD1 (5 bases). With 0 bases removed from V and 10 bases from J, the gap between germline ends came to 21 bases. The CDR3 sequence is 16 residues long. The V gene's germline CDR1 is SGHAT and CDR2 FQNNGV. As DNA, the CDR3 is TGTGCCAGCAGCTTAGATCTGGGCCGGAACTTTGGGGGAGCTTTCTTT. Translation: CASSLDLGRNFGGAFF.

The V and J genes are TRBV7-9 and TRBJ2-7, with TRBD2 identical over 10 bases. V gave up 1 base and J gave up 3 bases; unmatched junction bases: 3. Germline CDR1 and CDR2: SEHNR and FQNEAQ (reference sequence). CDR3 length: 15 residues. The CDR3 DNA sequence: TGTGCCAGCAGCTTAGAACTAGCGGGAAACTACGAGCAGTACTTC. Amino acid sequence: CASSLELAGNYEQYF.